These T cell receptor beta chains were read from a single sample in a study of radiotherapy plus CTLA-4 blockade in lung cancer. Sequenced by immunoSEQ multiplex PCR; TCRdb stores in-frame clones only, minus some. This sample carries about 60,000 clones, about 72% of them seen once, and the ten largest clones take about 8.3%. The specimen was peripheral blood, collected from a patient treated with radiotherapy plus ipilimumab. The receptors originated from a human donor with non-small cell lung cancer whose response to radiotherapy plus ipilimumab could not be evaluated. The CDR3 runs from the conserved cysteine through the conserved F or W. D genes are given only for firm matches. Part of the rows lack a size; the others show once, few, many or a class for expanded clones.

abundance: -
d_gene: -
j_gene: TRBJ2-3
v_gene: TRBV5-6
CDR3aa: CASSLRVKGYSTDTQYF
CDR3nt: TGTGCCAGCAGCCTCAGGGTGAAGGGGTATAGCACAGATACGCAGTATTTT

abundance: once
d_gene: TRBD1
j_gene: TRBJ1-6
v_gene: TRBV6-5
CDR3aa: CASTVDRDYSPLHF
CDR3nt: TGTGCCAGCACTGTGGACAGGGATTATTCACCCCTCCACTTT

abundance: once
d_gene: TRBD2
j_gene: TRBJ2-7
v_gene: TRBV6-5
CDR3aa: CASSSLLAGDIFGQYF
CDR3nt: TGTGCCAGCAGTTCCTTACTAGCGGGAGATATTTTCGGGCAGTACTTC

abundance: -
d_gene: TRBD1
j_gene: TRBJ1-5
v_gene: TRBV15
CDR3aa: CATSRKDRGNQPQHF
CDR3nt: TGTGCCACCAGCAGAAAGGACAGGGGCAATCAGCCCCAGCATTTT

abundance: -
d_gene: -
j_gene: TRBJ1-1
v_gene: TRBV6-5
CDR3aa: CASSQTGEAFF
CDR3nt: TGTGCCAGCAGTCAGACTGGTGAAGCTTTCTTT

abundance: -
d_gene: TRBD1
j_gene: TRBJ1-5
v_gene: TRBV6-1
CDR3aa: CASSEQTGAHQPQHF
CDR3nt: TGTGCCAGCAGTGAACAGACAGGGGCCCATCAGCCCCAGCATTTT

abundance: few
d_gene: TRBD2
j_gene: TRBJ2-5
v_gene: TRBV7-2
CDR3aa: CASSLGLAGAVETQYF
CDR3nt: TGTGCCAGCAGCTTGGGACTAGCGGGAGCGGTGGAGACCCAGTACTTC

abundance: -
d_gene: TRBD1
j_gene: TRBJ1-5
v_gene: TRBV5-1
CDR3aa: CASSFGTGLNQPQHF
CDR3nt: TGCGCCAGCAGCTTCGGGACAGGGCTCAATCAGCCCCAGCATTTT

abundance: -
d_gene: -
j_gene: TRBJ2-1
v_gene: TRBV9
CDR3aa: CASSHHPTESSYNEQFF
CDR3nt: TGTGCCAGCAGCCACCACCCGACGGAGAGCTCCTACAATGAGCAGTTCTTC

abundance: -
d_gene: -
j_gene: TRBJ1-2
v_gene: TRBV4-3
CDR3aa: CASSQERGYGYTF
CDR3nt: TGCGCCAGCAGCCAAGAGCGCGGGTATGGCTACACCTTC

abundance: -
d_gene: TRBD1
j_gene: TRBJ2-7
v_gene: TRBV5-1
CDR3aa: CASSLRTGEDEQYF
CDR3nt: TGCGCCAGCAGCCTTCGGACAGGGGAGGACGAGCAGTACTTC

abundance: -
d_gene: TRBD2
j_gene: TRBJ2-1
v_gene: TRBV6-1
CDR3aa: CASSQSGAGGRQFF
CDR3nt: TGTGCCAGCAGCCAAAGCGGGGCGGGGGGGCGGCAGTTCTTC

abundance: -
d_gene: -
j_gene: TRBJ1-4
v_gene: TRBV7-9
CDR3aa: CASSRLYSATNEKLFF
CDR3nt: TGTGCCAGCAGCCGACTATACTCAGCAACTAATGAAAAACTGTTTTTT

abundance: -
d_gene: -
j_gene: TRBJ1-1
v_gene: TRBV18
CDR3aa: CASSPSRDTEAFF
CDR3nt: TGTGCCAGCTCACCTTCCAGGGACACTGAAGCTTTCTTT

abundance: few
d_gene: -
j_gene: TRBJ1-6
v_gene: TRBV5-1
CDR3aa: CASSPDGGYSYNSPLHF
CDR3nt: TGCGCCAGCAGCCCCGACGGGGGTTACTCCTATAATTCACCCCTCCACTTT

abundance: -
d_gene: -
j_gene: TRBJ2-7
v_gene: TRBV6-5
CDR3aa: CASTTAPLYEQYF
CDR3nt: TGTGCCAGCACTACAGCTCCCCTCTACGAGCAGTACTTC

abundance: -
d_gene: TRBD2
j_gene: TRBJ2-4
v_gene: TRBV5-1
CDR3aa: CASSLGNERGKNIQYF
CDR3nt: TGCGCCAGCAGCTTGGGTAATGAGCGGGGGAAAAACATTCAGTACTTC

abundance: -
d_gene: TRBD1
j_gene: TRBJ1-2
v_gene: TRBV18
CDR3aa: CASSPWTGRDGYTF
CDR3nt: TGTGCCAGCTCACCTTGGACAGGGAGGGATGGCTACACCTTC

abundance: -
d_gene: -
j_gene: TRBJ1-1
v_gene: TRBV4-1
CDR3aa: CASSPTKQVNTEAFF
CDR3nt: TGCGCCAGCAGCCCCACAAAACAGGTGAACACTGAAGCTTTCTTT

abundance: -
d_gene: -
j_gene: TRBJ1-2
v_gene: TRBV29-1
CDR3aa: CSVERQGEYGYTF
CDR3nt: TGCAGCGTTGAAAGGCAGGGCGAGTATGGCTACACCTTC

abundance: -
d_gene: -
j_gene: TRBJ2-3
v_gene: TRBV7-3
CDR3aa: CASGAGWADTQYF
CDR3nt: TGTGCCAGCGGGGCAGGGTGGGCAGATACGCAGTATTTT

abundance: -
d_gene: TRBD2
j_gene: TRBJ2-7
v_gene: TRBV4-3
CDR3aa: CASSQDRTSGRTQYF
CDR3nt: TGCGCCAGCAGCCAAGATCGGACTAGCGGGAGAACCCAGTACTTC

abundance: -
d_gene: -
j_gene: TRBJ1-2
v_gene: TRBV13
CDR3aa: CASSLGGAEGYTF
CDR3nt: TGTGCCAGCAGCTTAGGGGGGGCTGAGGGCTACACCTTC

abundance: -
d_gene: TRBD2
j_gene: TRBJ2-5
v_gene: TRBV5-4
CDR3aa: CASSRGLAGAQETQYF
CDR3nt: TGTGCCAGCAGCCGTGGACTGGCGGGAGCCCAAGAGACCCAGTACTTC

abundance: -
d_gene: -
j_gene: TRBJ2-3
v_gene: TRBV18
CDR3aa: CASSPPGRGDTQYF
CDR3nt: TGTGCCAGCTCACCCCCGGGTAGAGGGGATACGCAGTATTTT

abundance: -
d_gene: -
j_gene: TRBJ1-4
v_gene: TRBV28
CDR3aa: CASRLLFSTAEKLFF
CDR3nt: TGTGCCAGCAGGTTGCTTTTCAGTACCGCTGAAAAACTGTTTTTT

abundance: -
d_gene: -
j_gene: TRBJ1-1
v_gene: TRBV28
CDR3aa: CASSLSLGWGIGMSTEAFF
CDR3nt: TGTGCCAGCAGTTTATCCCTTGGTTGGGGAATCGGGATGAGCACTGAAGCTTTCTTT

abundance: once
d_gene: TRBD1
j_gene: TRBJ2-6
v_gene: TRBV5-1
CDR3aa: CASSLTGASSGANVLTF
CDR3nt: TGCGCCAGCAGCTTGACAGGGGCAAGCTCTGGGGCCAACGTCCTGACTTTC

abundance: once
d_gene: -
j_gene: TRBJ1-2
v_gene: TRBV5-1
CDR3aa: CASSLRGISYGYTF
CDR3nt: TGCGCCAGCAGCTTGAGGGGCATCAGCTATGGCTACACCTTC

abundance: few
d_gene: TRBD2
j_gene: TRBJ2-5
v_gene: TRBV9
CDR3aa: CASSVAGAGGPQAETQYF
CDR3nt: TGTGCCAGCAGCGTAGCGGGAGCGGGGGGGCCGCAGGCAGAGACCCAGTACTTC

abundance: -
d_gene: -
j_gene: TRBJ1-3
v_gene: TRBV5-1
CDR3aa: CASSARTASSGNTIYF
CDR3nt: TGCGCCAGCAGCGCCCGGACAGCAAGCTCTGGAAACACCATATATTTT

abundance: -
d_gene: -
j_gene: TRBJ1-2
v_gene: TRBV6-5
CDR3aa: CATDSLTARGGYTF
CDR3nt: TGTGCCACCGATTCCCTCACAGCGCGGGGTGGCTACACCTTC

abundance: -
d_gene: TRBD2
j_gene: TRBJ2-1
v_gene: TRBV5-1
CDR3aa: CASSLSTGSGRGNEQFF
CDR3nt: TGCGCCAGCAGCTTGTCTACGGGTAGCGGGAGGGGTAATGAGCAGTTCTTC

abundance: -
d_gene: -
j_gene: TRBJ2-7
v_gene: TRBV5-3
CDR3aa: CARSLTARSSYEQYF
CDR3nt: TGTGCCAGAAGCTTGACGGCAAGGAGCTCCTACGAGCAGTACTTC

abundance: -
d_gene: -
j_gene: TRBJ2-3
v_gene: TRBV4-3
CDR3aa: CASSQGVTDTQYF
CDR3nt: TGCGCCAGCAGCCAAGGCGTTACAGATACGCAGTATTTT

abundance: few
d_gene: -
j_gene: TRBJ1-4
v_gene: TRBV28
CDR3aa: CASRSGIQGLGGGEKLFF
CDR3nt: TGTGCCAGCAGGTCGGGAATCCAGGGTCTGGGAGGGGGTGAAAAACTGTTTTTT

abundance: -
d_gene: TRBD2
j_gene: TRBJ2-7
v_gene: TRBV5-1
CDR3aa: CASSLVGLVVDEQYF
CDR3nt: TGCGCCAGCAGCTTGGTGGGACTAGTCGTTGACGAGCAGTACTTC

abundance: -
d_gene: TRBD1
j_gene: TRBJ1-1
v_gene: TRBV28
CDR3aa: CASSSIWRTGWNTEAFF
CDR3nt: TGTGCCAGCAGTTCAATATGGAGGACAGGCTGGAACACTGAAGCTTTCTTT

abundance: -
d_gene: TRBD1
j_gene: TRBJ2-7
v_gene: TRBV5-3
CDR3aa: CARSLLMSGGHEQYF
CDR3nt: TGTGCCAGAAGCCTGCTAATGTCAGGGGGCCACGAGCAGTACTTC

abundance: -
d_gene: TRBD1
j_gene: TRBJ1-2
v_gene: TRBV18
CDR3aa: CASSPDRMGRYTF
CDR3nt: TGTGCCAGCTCACCGGACAGGATGGGACGCTACACCTTC

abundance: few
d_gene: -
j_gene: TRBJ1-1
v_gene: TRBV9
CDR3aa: CASSFGVQANTEAFF
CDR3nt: TGTGCCAGCAGCTTCGGGGTCCAGGCCAACACTGAAGCTTTCTTT

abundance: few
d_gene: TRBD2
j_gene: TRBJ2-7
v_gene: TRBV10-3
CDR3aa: CATISGGVHYEQYF
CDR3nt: TGTGCCACAATTAGCGGGGGCGTACACTACGAGCAGTACTTC

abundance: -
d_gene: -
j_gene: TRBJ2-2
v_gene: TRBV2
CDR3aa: CASSRRGLATGELFF
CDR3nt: TGTGCCAGCAGTCGAAGGGGGTTAGCCACCGGGGAGCTGTTTTTT

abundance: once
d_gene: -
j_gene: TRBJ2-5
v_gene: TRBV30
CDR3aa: CAWSGGAEQETQYF
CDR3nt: TGTGCCTGGAGTGGCGGAGCGGAACAAGAGACCCAGTACTTC

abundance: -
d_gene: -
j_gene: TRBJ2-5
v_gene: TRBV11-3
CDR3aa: CASSDHPAETQYF
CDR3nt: TGTGCCAGCAGCGATCACCCAGCGGAGACCCAGTACTTC

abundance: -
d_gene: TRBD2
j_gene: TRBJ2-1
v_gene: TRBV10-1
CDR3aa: CASRPSGTYNEQFF
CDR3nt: TGCGCCAGCAGACCTAGCGGGACCTACAATGAGCAGTTCTTC

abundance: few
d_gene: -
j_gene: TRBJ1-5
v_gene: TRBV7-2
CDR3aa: CASSSNKGGIQPQHF
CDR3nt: TGTGCCAGCAGCTCTAATAAGGGAGGGATTCAGCCCCAGCATTTT

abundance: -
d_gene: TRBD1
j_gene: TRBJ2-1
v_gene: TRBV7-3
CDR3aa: CASSGDRGYEQFF
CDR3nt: TGTGCCAGCAGCGGGGACAGGGGCTATGAGCAGTTCTTC

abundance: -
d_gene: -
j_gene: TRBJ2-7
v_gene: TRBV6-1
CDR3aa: CASSAEDVYEQYF
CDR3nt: TGTGCCAGCAGTGCTGAGGATGTCTACGAGCAGTACTTC

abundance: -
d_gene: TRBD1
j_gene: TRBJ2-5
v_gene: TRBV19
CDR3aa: CASRRQGTQETQYF
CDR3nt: TGTGCCAGTAGGAGACAGGGGACCCAAGAGACCCAGTACTTC

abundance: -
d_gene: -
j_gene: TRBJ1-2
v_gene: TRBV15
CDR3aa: CATSREAGDYGYTF
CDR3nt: TGTGCCACCAGCAGAGAGGCGGGGGACTATGGCTACACCTTC

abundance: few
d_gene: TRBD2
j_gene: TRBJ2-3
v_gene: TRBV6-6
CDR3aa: CASSTRNGGTTDTQYF
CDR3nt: TGTGCCAGCAGTACGCGTAACGGGGGGACCACAGATACGCAGTATTTT

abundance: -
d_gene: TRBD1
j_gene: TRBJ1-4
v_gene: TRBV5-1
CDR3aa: CASSGRGPNEKLFF
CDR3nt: TGCGCCAGCAGCGGCAGGGGGCCTAATGAAAAACTGTTTTTT

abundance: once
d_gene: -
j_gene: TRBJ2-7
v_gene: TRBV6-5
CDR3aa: CASSRPQGSSYEQYF
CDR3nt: TGTGCCAGCAGTCGCCCCCAGGGGAGCTCCTACGAGCAGTACTTC